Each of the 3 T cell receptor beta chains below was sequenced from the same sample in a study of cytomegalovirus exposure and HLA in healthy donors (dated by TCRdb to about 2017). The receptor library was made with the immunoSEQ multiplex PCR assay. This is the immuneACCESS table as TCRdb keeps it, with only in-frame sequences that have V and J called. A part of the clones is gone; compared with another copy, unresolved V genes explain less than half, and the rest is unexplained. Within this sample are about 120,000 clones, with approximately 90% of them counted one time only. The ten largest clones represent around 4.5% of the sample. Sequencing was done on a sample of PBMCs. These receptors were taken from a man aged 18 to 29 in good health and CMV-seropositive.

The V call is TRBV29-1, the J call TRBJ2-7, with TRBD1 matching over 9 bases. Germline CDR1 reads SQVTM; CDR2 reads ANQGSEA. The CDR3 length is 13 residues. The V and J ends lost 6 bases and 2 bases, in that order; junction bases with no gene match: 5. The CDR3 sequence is CSVGRDRAYEQYF. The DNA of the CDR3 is TGCAGCGTGGGCCGGGACAGGGCCTACGAGCAGTACTTC.

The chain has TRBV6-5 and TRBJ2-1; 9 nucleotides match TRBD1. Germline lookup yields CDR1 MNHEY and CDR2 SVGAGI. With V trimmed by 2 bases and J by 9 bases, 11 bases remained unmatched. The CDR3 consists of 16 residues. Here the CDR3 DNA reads TGTGCCAGCAGTTACAGGGACAGGGATTTACGTGGTGAGCAGTTCTTC. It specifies CASSYRDRDLRGEQFF.

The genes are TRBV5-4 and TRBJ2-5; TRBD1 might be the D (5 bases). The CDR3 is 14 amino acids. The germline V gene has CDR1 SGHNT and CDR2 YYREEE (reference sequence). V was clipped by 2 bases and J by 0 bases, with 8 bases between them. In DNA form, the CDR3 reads TGTGCCAGCAGCTTAGGACACTACCAAGAGACCCAGTACTTC. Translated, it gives CASSLGHYQETQYF.